This T cell receptor (beta chain) was recorded in a study of CD8 T cells in ankylosing spondylitis. The CDR3 totals 11 residues. The V gene lost 4 bases and the J gene lost 15 bases, with 10 bases spanning the gap. From germline, CDR1 is SGHTA and CDR2 FQGTGA. This clonotype has a count of ten or more. Its antigen is not known. With molecular barcodes, quantitative 5'-RACE was used to make the TCR beta libraries. From the 5' RACE reads, TCRdb called clonotypes with MiXCR, one entry per CDR3 protein. The sample gives around 890,000 distinct CDR3 sequences, approximately 12% of which show up once; roughly 0.51% is in the top ten. Study-wide findings and caveats: Roughly eight highly homologous variants formed a TCR beta motif that appeared characteristic of ankylosing spondylitis blood. The authors found the disease-linked clones to be CD8+ and relatively rare in peripheral blood. Certain motif variants had earlier been reported in reactive arthritis synovial fluid and blood.

This sequence joins TRBV7-3 and TRBJ1-6; TRBD1 is a possible D gene (5 bases). This sequence originates from a male donor with ankylosing spondylitis. The sequenced sample consisted of blood, either unsorted or a sorted T cell fraction (not recorded which). The CDR3 DNA reads as TGTGCCAGCAGCTCAGGAGGGGTCCTCCACTTT. Its translation is CASSSGGVLHF.